A single sample gave rise to the 30 T cell receptor beta chains below, sequenced in a study of PD-1 blockade in classical Hodgkin lymphoma. The method was immunoSEQ multiplex PCR; TCRdb's version includes in-frame clones alone and lacks a portion of them. The top ten hold roughly 10% of the sample, which has about 90,000 clones, approximately 89% seen once. With no exception, relapse followed autologous stem cell transplantation in all patients, and brentuximab vedotin exposure varied. Sequenced here: peripheral blood mononuclear cells (PBMCs), sampled before the second cycle of nivolumab. Receptors were obtained from a human donor with classical Hodgkin lymphoma.

The V and J genes are TRBV29-1 and TRBJ2-3; a possible D gene is TRBD2 (5 bases). CDR3 size: 10 residues. Trimming removed 4 bases from V and 9 bases from J, with 8 bases in between. Germline V gene data show CDR1 as SQVTM and CDR2 as ANQGSEA. DNA of the CDR3: TGCAGCGTTGGAGGGCAAACGCAGTATTTT. It codes for CSVGGQTQYF.

The chain uses TRBV27 and TRBJ2-5; D is perhaps TRBD2 (7 bases). The germline CDR1 and CDR2 sequences are MNHEY and SMNVEV (reference sequence). The CDR3 has 14 residues. Trimming pared 1 base from V and 4 bases from J, leaving 10 bases between. The CDR3 bases are TGTGCCAGCAGTTTATTGGGGGGGCGAGAGACCCAGTACTTC. This gives the protein CASSLLGGRETQYF.

The CDR3 sequence is CSGRTLSYNEQFF. The CDR3 coding sequence is TGCAGTGGGAGAACTCTATCCTACAATGAGCAGTTCTTC. The chain joins TRBV29-1 to TRBJ2-1, with a weak D call TRBD2 (5 bases). CDR3 size: 13 residues. CDR1 SQVTM and CDR2 ANQGSEA come from the germline V gene.

This chain joins TRBV5-1 and TRBJ2-7; possible D gene TRBD2, 6 bases. The CDR3 runs 15 residues. V lost 4 bases, J lost 3 bases, and 17 bases lay in between. Germline CDR1 reads SGHRS; CDR2 reads YFSETQ. DNA for the CDR3: TGCGCCAGCAGCAAGGGACTTTCTGACTACTACGAGCAGTACTTC. Translating gives CASSKGLSDYYEQYF.

This chain links TRBV5-6 with TRBJ2-4, with TRBD2 matching 16 bases. The CDR3 is 16 amino acids. Looked up from germline, CDR1 is SGHDT and CDR2 is YYEEEE. The V segment lost 4 bases and the J segment 9 bases; nucleotides outside the gene matches: 7. The CDR3 DNA follows: TGTGCCAGCAGCCCGGGACTAGCGGGGGGGCCAGGCATTCAGTACTTC. Its protein is CASSPGLAGGPGIQYF.

V gene TRBV18 combines with J gene TRBJ1-5, with D possibly being TRBD1 (6 bases). The germline gives CDR1 KGHSH, CDR2 LQKENI. The CDR3 has 15 amino acids. Trimming took off 2 bases at V and 3 bases at J, with 11 bases between the two ends. The CDR3 loop reads CASSPLGGNNQPQHF. As DNA, the CDR3 is TGTGCCAGCTCACCATTAGGGGGAAACAATCAGCCCCAGCATTTT. Using reference TRBV18 and TRBJ1-5 for the parts outside the CDR3, the full variable domain is NAGVMQNPRHLVRRRGQEARLRCSPMKGHSHVYWYRQLPEEGLKFMVYLQKENIIDESGMPKERFSAEFPKEGPSILRIQQVVRGDSAAYFCASSPLGGNNQPQHFGDGTRLSIL.

The chain employs TRBV28 and TRBJ1-6; D uncertain. V was cut by 5 bases and J by 7 bases, with 15 bases left in between. Germline V gene data show CDR1 as MDHEN and CDR2 as SYDVKM. The CDR3 runs to 15 residues. The CDR3 region is CASSPPTRTNSPLHF. DNA of the CDR3: TGTGCCAGCAGTCCCCCGACCAGAACCAATTCACCCCTCCACTTT.

The chain recombines TRBV15 with TRBJ2-5; D gene ambiguous. The end of the DNA aligns better with TRBJ2-7, so the J call may be wrong. The CDR3 consists of 14 residues. Germline-derived CDR1 and CDR2 are LNHNV and YYDKDF (reference sequence). The CDR3 loop reads CATSRDSVDYEQYF. CDR3 bases: TGTGCCACCAGCAGAGATTCGGTAGACTACGAGCAGTACTTC.

The rearrangement links TRBV5-4 to TRBJ2-1; 9 positions agree with TRBD2. This CDR3 is built from 16 residues. Germline CDR1 is SGHNT and CDR2 is YYREEE (reference sequence). The V segment lost 5 bases and the J segment 0 bases; nucleotides outside the gene matches: 6. Written as DNA, the CDR3 is TGTGCCAGCAGAAACCGAGCGGGGGGCTCCTACAATGAGCAGTTCTTC. Its translation: CASRNRAGGSYNEQFF.

V is TRBV6-1 and J is TRBJ1-2; D not certain. The CDR3 has 14 residues. V gave up 5 bases and J gave up 4 bases, with 14 bases separating them. CDR1 is MNHNS and CDR2 is SASEGT in the germline V gene. The CDR3 protein is CASSNWGGFYGYTF. The CDR3 nucleotides read TGTGCCAGCAGTAATTGGGGAGGATTCTATGGCTACACCTTC.

The J gene is TRBJ2-5, the V gene TRBV5-5; D gene ambiguous. The CDR3 runs to 13 residues. Looked up from germline, CDR1 is SGHKS and CDR2 is YYEKEE (reference sequence). The V end lost 0 bases, the J end lost 5 bases, and 8 bases lay between the germline ends. The CDR3 protein is CASSLGSSETQYF. CDR3 coding DNA: TGTGCCAGCAGCTTGGGGAGCTCGGAGACCCAGTACTTC.

This chain links TRBV19 with TRBJ2-2; no definite D call. V lost 1 base, J lost 1 base, and 4 bases lay in between. Looked up from germline, CDR1 is LNHDA and CDR2 is SQIVND (reference sequence). The CDR3 is 14 amino acids. The DNA of the CDR3 is TGTGCCAGTAGTATAGGACAGAACACCGGGGAGCTGTTTTTT. Its translation: CASSIGQNTGELFF.

The chain uses TRBV5-6 and TRBJ2-1; D not resolved. Between the trimmed V and J ends, which lost 1 base and 5 bases, there was a span of 7 bases. The germline V gene encodes CDR1 SGHDT and CDR2 YYEEEE. This CDR3 has 13 amino acids. CDR3 sequence (DNA): TGTGCCAGCAGCTTGTACCGGGACAATGAGCAGTTCTTC. As protein: CASSLYRDNEQFF.

J is TRBJ2-5 and V is TRBV5-6; 9 positions match TRBD1. Trimming took 4 bases from V and 2 from J; bases not matched to a gene: 3. Per the germline V gene, CDR1 is SGHDT and CDR2 is YYEEEE. There are 14 residues in the CDR3. The CDR3: CASSGQGRQETQYF. The CDR3, as DNA: TGTGCCAGCAGCGGACAGGGGAGACAAGAGACCCAGTACTTC.

V and J are TRBV13 and TRBJ2-5; 13 bases map to TRBD2. After removal of 5 bases from V and 1 base from J, the junction contained 7 bases not matched to a gene. Germline lookup yields CDR1 PRHDT and CDR2 FYEKMQ (reference sequence). The CDR3 is 17 amino acids. DNA for the CDR3: TGTGCCAGCAGCATCGGACTAGCGGGGGCGACCCAAGAGACCCAGTACTTC. Amino acids: CASSIGLAGATQETQYF.

This rearrangement joins TRBV11-2 to TRBJ2-7; TRBD1 aligns across 9 bases. The germline gives CDR1 SGHAT, CDR2 FQNNGV. The CDR3 contains 14 residues. The V gene end was trimmed by 5 bases and the J gene end by 3 bases; junction bases not matched to a gene: 5. The CDR3 region has the DNA TGTGCCAGCAGCACCACAGGGGGCAACTACGAGCAGTACTTC. Protein product: CASSTTGGNYEQYF.

The chain uses TRBV27 and TRBJ2-5, with 12 bases that match TRBD2. The CDR3 totals 17 residues. Trimming at V came to 5 bases and at J to 0 bases, leaving 7 bases not matched to a gene. Germline CDR1 and CDR2: MNHEY and SMNVEV (reference sequence). In DNA form, the CDR3 reads TGTGCCAGCAGTCCCCTAGCGGGAGGGACCCACCAAGAGACCCAGTACTTC. It is translated as CASSPLAGGTHQETQYF.

The chain links TRBV11-3 to TRBJ2-3; 13 nucleotides line up with TRBD2. The junction had 10 bases not matched to a gene; V was cut back by 3 bases and J by 10 bases. Germline loops: CDR1 SGHNT, CDR2 YENEEA. The CDR3 has 16 residues. The CDR3 here is CASSLSLAGGIEAQYF. In DNA form, the CDR3 reads TGTGCCAGCAGCTTGTCACTAGCGGGAGGGATCGAGGCGCAGTATTTT.

The table lists this clone with a count of one. The V gene is TRBV7-8, the J gene TRBJ2-1; 9 bases line up with TRBD1. The CDR3 has 14 residues. The V and J ends lost 3 bases and 7 bases, in that order; junction bases with no gene match: 4. The germline V gene has CDR1 SGHVS and CDR2 FQNEAQ. CDR3 sequence (DNA): TGTGCCAGCAGCTTGACAGGGGGAGGGAATGAGCAGTTCTTC. Its protein is CASSLTGGGNEQFF.

This clone has just one count. This chain joins TRBV5-6 and TRBJ1-4; possible D gene TRBD1, 6 bases. The CDR3 loop spans 14 amino acids. V was pared by 4 bases and J by 3 bases, with 10 bases between. Germline V lookup: CDR1 SGHDT, CDR2 YYEEEE. CDR3 sequence: CASSEQGPNEKLFF. DNA for the CDR3: TGTGCCAGCAGCGAACAGGGTCCTAATGAAAAACTGTTTTTT.

The chain has TRBV11-2 and TRBJ2-3; the match to TRBD1 covers 7 bases. After removal of 1 base from V and 6 bases from J, the junction contained 7 bases not matched to a gene. CDR3 length: 15 amino acids. Germline lookup yields CDR1 SGHAT and CDR2 FQNNGV. CDR3 loop: CASSLAGQPLDTQYF. The CDR3 DNA reads as TGTGCCAGCAGCTTAGCGGGACAGCCGCTGGATACGCAGTATTTT.

The chain couples TRBV4-1 to TRBJ1-5; D remains unclear. Trimming removed 4 bases from V and 3 bases from J, with 13 bases in between. Germline V gene lookup returns CDR1 MGHRA and CDR2 YSYEKL. The CDR3 sequence is 15 residues long. DNA for the CDR3: TGCGCCAGCAGCCCGGAGCCCCCTCTCAATCAGCCCCAGCATTTT. Translated: CASSPEPPLNQPQHF.

The rearrangement uses TRBV7-6 and TRBJ2-2; a weak D match, TRBD1 (6 bases). Germline V gene lookup returns CDR1 SGHVS and CDR2 FNYEAQ. Trimming took off 6 bases at V and 0 bases at J, with 11 bases between the two ends. This CDR3 is 15 amino acids long. The CDR3, as DNA: TGTGCCAGCAGACCTACAGGGCCGAACACCGGGGAGCTGTTTTTT. This sequence encodes CASRPTGPNTGELFF. The complete variable domain, with remaining parts taken from reference TRBV7-6 and TRBJ2-2, reads GAGVSQSPRYKVTKRGQDVALRCDPISGHVSLYWYRQALGQGPEFLTYFNYEAQQDKSGLPNDRFSAERPEGSISTLTIQRTEQRDSAMYRCASRPTGPNTGELFFGEGSRLTVL.

This clone has just one count. V and J are TRBV9 and TRBJ1-4; possibly TRBD1 for D (5 bases). Between the trimmed V and J ends, which lost 3 bases and 8 bases, there was a span of 20 bases. Germline CDR1 and CDR2: SGDLS and YYNGEE. This CDR3 is 16 amino acids long. CDR3 coding DNA: TGTGCCAGCAGCGCAACCACGGGACTCGTCAACGAAAAACTGTTTTTT. Encoded protein: CASSATTGLVNEKLFF.

J is TRBJ2-1 and V is TRBV6-5; 7 positions match TRBD1. V gave up 2 bases and J gave up 4 bases; unmatched junction bases: 5. Germline V gives CDR1 MNHEY, CDR2 SVGAGI. The CDR3 length is 15 residues. CDR3 sequence: CASSYRTGLYNEQFF. Written as DNA, the CDR3 is TGTGCCAGCAGTTACCGGACAGGACTTTACAATGAGCAGTTCTTC.

The gene calls are TRBV4-2 and TRBJ2-5; no firm D call. The CDR3 length is 15 residues. The V end was cut by 5 bases, the J end by 1 base, with 14 bases between. CDR1 and CDR2 from the germline V gene are LGHNA and YNFKEQ. CDR3: CASSTQASSQETQYF. The CDR3 DNA follows: TGTGCCAGCAGCACCCAAGCGTCGTCCCAAGAGACCCAGTACTTC.

The rearrangement uses TRBV11-2 and TRBJ2-3; D gene unclear. Germline-derived CDR1 and CDR2 are SGHAT and FQNNGV. Deletions cut 4 bases from V and 2 bases from J, with 16 bases between. The CDR3 is 16 residues long. This chain's CDR3 is CASSSPGPLLTDTQYF. CDR3 nucleotides: TGTGCCAGCAGCTCTCCGGGCCCACTTCTCACAGATACGCAGTATTTT.

This clone was detected only once. The gene calls are TRBV27 and TRBJ1-1; D is perhaps TRBD1 (5 bases). The germline V and J ends were trimmed by 3 bases and 4 bases, with 12 bases remaining between them. The CDR3 runs to 14 residues. The germline V gene encodes CDR1 MNHEY and CDR2 SMNVEV (reference sequence). The CDR3 sequence: CASSFLRGSTEAFF. The DNA of the CDR3 is TGTGCCAGCAGTTTTCTTAGGGGAAGCACTGAAGCTTTCTTT.

CDR3 DNA sequence: TGTGCCAGCAGCTTTACCCCAATTCAGGGTCACTATGGCTACACCTTC. Encoded protein: CASSFTPIQGHYGYTF. The rearrangement joins TRBV7-9 to TRBJ1-2; a possible D gene is TRBD1 (5 bases). The CDR3 loop spans 16 amino acids. Germline CDR1 and CDR2: SEHNR and FQNEAQ (reference sequence). V lost 3 bases and J lost 3, with 17 bases in between.

V and J are TRBV6-8 and TRBJ2-7, with unresolved D. Between the trimmed V and J ends, which lost 8 bases and 9 bases, there was a span of 11 bases. This CDR3 spans 10 amino acids. The germline CDR1 and CDR2 sequences are MNHGY and SAAAGT. CDR3 DNA sequence: TGTGCCAGCTCCAGGAAAGGGCAGTACTTC. It translates to CASSRKGQYF.